This TCR beta chain came from a study of cytomegalovirus exposure and HLA in healthy donors. Germline values: CDR1 SGHVS, CDR2 FNYEAQ. This CDR3 is built from 15 residues. The V and J ends lost 5 bases and 4 bases, in that order; junction bases with no gene match: 7. Primers included in the PCR were 60 Vbeta and 13 Jbeta primers. Libraries were prepared by immunoSEQ multiplex PCR; TCRdb keeps only in-frame clonotypes and omits some of them. The sample lists about 120,000 clones; around 77% were seen once. V gene TRBV7-6 combines with J gene TRBJ2-3, with 9 bases that match TRBD1. The sequenced sample consisted of PBMCs. This receptor was identified in a young man in good health and CMV-seropositive. This CDR3 reads CASSPTGGPPDTQYF. CDR3 DNA: TGTGCCAGCAGCCCGACAGGGGGACCACCAGATACGCAGTATTTT.